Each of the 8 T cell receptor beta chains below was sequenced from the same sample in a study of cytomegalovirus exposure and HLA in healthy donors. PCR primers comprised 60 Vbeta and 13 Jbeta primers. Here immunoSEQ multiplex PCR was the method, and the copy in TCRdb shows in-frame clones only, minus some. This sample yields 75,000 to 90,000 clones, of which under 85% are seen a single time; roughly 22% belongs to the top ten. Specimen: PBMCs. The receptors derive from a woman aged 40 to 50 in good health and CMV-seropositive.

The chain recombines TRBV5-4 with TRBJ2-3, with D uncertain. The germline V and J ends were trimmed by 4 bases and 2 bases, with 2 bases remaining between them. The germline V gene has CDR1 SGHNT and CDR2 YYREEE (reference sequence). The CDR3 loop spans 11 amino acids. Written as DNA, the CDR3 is TGTGCCAGCAGCCTCACAGATACGCAGTATTTT. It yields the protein CASSLTDTQYF.

The CDR3, as DNA: TGTGCCAGCAGGGGGCACGGTTCCGAAAAACTGTTTTTT. Its protein product is CASRGHGSEKLFF. The gene calls are TRBV6-5 and TRBJ1-4, with D tentatively TRBD1 (5 bases). Per germline, CDR1 MNHEY and CDR2 SVGAGI. The CDR3 runs 13 residues. V shed 6 bases and J shed 8 bases, with 13 bases lying between them.

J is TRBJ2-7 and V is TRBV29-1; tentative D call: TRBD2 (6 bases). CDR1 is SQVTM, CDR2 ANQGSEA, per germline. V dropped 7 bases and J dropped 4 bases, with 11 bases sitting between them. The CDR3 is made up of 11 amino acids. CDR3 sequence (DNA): TGCAGCGCCCGGGGGAGTTACGAGCAGTACTTC. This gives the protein CSARGSYEQYF.

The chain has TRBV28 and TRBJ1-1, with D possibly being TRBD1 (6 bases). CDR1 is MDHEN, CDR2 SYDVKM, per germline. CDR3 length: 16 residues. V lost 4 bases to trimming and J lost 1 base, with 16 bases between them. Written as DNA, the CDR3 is TGTGCCAGCAGTTCCACAGGGTTTAGGGGGAACACTGAAGCTTTCTTT. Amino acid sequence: CASSSTGFRGNTEAFF.

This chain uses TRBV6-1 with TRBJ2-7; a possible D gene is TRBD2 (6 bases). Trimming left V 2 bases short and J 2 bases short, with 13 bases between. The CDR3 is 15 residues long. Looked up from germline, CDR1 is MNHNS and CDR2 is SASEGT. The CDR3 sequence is CASSESAGNPYEQYF. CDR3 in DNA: TGTGCCAGCAGTGAATCGGCGGGGAACCCCTACGAGCAGTACTTC.

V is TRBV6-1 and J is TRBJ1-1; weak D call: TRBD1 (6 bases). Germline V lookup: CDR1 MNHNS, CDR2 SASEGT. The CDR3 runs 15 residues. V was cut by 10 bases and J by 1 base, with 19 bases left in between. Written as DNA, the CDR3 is TGTGCCACACAGGGTCAACCCGGTGCGAACACTGAAGCTTTCTTT. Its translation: CATQGQPGANTEAFF.

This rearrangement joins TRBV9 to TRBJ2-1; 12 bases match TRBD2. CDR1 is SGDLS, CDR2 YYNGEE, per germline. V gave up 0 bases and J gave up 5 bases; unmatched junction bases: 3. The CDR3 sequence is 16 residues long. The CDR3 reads CASSVGLAGGDNEQFF. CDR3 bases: TGTGCCAGCAGCGTAGGTCTAGCGGGAGGGGACAATGAGCAGTTCTTC. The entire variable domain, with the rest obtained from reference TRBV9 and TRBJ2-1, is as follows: DSGVTQTPKHLITATGQRVTLRCSPRSGDLSVYWYQQSLDQGLQFLIQYYNGEERAKGNILERFSAQQFPDLHSELNLSSLELGDSALYFCASSVGLAGGDNEQFFGPGTRLTVL.

This CDR3 is CSVVELAGAPGTQYF. DNA for the CDR3: TGCAGCGTTGTGGAACTAGCGGGGGCCCCGGGGACCCAGTACTTC. V and J are TRBV29-1 and TRBJ2-5, with 11 bases that match TRBD2. CDR3 size: 15 residues. J gave up 7 bases and V 4 bases, and 11 bases lay outside the gene matches. Germline CDR1 SQVTM, CDR2 ANQGSEA.